This T cell receptor (beta chain) was retrieved from a study of T cells in Graves' hyperthyroidism and ophthalmopathy. This clonotype was detected ten times or more. Germline-derived CDR1 and CDR2 are SNHLY and FYNNEI. The CDR3 is made up of 15 amino acids. J lost 0 bases, V lost 11 bases, and 11 bases had no gene match. RNA transcripts yielded amplified TCR beta CDR3 regions. HTBI primers were the set used in a first-round RT-PCR of the TCR CDR3. One entry per CDR3 protein results from TCRdb running MiXCR on the multiplex PCR reads. The sample lists hundreds of thousands of distinct CDR3 sequences; around 15% were seen once.

The sequence derives from a woman in her 50s with Graves' ophthalmopathy. The sample consisted of blood. V and J are TRBV2 and TRBJ1-1, with 8 bases fitting TRBD1. The CDR3 DNA sequence: TGTGCCGGGACCACACCGGGACAGGTGAACACTGAAGCTTTCTTT. Translated, it gives CAGTTPGQVNTEAFF.